Below, 11 T cell receptor beta chains from the same sample are listed, as sequenced in a study of CD4 and CD8 cells across lung adenocarcinoma regions. TCRdb recomputed calls from the PCR reads with MiXCR, one row per CDR3 protein. The table lists 8,200 or so distinct CDR3 sequences, around 58% of them singletons, with roughly 23% in the top ten. What was sequenced was CD4+ T cells from the center of a lung tumor. These receptors originate from a female donor with lung adenocarcinoma. The CD4 and CD8 labels of this study may be unreliable.

This clonotype is judged medium-sized. The DNA of the CDR3 is TGTGCCAGCAGCTTAGCTGAGACCCACCACGAGCAGTACTTC. Translation gives CASSLAETHHEQYF. V gene TRBV7-2 combines with J gene TRBJ2-5, with no clear D. The DNA end is more similar to TRBJ2-7, so the J call may be wrong. This CDR3 region has 14 residues. Germline V lookup: CDR1 SGHTA, CDR2 FQGNSA.

As concerns this clonotype: At one of its ends the junction is not consistent with the germline gene, which may arise from a read error. The CDR3 DNA reads as TGTGCCAGCAGTCCATCGACCGAGGAAGATACGCAGTACTTT. Protein: CASSPSTEEDTQYF. The genes are TRBV6-1 and TRBJ2-3; D is unclear. The CDR3 is 14 amino acids. In germline, CDR1 is MNHNS, CDR2 SASEGT.

The J gene is TRBJ2-2, the V gene TRBV10-1, with 9 bases lining up with TRBD2. From germline, CDR1 is WNHNN and CDR2 SYGVQD (reference sequence). The CDR3 is 15 amino acids. V was clipped by 4 bases and J by 1 base; unmatched bases: 1. CDR3 bases: TGCGCCAGCAGTGCTAGCGGGATGAACACCGGGGAGCTGTTTTTT. This sequence encodes CASSASGMNTGELFF.

The chain couples TRBV27 to TRBJ2-1; 9 bases fit TRBD1. Germline V gene sequence: CDR1 MNHEY, CDR2 SMNVEV (reference sequence). The CDR3 has 13 amino acids. V trimming: 5 bases; J trimming: 4 bases; junction bases outside the gene matches: 0. For the CDR3, the DNA is TGTGCCAGCAGTGACAGGGGGTACAATGAGCAGTTCTTC. It is translated as CASSDRGYNEQFF.

A remark on this clonotype: One end of the junction does not line up with germline, which may come from a read error. This sequence joins TRBV27 and TRBJ2-3; 7 bases map to TRBD2. This CDR3 region has 17 residues. CDR1 is MNHEY and CDR2 is SMNVEV in the germline V gene (reference sequence). CDR3 amino acids: CASSPRLGGGVTETQYF. CDR3 in DNA: TGTGCCAGCAGTCCCAGACTCGGGGGAGGGGTCACAGAGACGCAGTACTTT.

This rearrangement joins TRBV12-3 or TRBV12-4 to TRBJ2-4, with D possibly matching TRBD2 (5 bases). Gene TRBJ2-1 matches the end of the DNA better, so the J call may be wrong. CDR3 length: 12 amino acids. CDR3 in amino acids: CASSLAGETQFF. CDR3 sequence (DNA): TGTGCCAGCAGTTTAGCTGGGGAGACCCAGTTCTTC.

The rearrangement links TRBV6-1 to TRBJ2-1, with TRBD2 matching over 11 bases. Germline values: CDR1 MNHNS, CDR2 SASEGT. The CDR3 spans 15 residues. Trimming took 7 bases from V and 9 from J; bases not matched to a gene: 11. The CDR3 loop reads CASKPNLAGGSEQFF. The CDR3 DNA reads TGTGCCAGCAAACCCAATCTAGCGGGAGGAAGTGAGCAGTTCTTC.

The table lists this clonotype with a few counts. This chain's CDR3 is CASHEGGTNSPLHF. The DNA of the CDR3 is TGTGCCAGCCACGAGGGAGGGACGAATTCACCCCTCCACTTT. The rearrangement links TRBV7-6 to TRBJ1-6; D possibly corresponds to TRBD1 (5 bases). The germline V gene encodes CDR1 SGHVS and CDR2 FNYEAQ. CDR3 length: 14 amino acids. Trimming took 8 bases from V and 7 from J, leaving 15 bases between them.

The V and J genes are TRBV27 and TRBJ2-4; D is ambiguous. Germline V gene sequence: CDR1 MNHEY, CDR2 SMNVEV (reference sequence). V lost 7 bases and J 13 bases, leaving 26 bases between the germline ends. This CDR3 contains 15 residues. CDR3 sequence (DNA): TGTGCCAGCACCATCCTCGGCGGTGAAGAAAACACCCAGTACTTC. Translating it yields CASTILGGEENTQYF.

The rearrangement joins TRBV25-1 to TRBJ2-6; perhaps TRBD2 as D (5 bases). V was clipped by 5 bases and J by 4 bases, with 9 bases between them. Germline V lookup: CDR1 MGHDK, CDR2 SYGVNS. This CDR3 comprises 14 residues. The CDR3 here is CASSPRGGANVLTF. In nucleotides, the CDR3 is TGTGCCAGCAGTCCGCGAGGGGGGGCCAACGTCCTGACTTTC.

This clonotype was detected ten times or more. A junction end diverges from the germline sequence, so it may reflect a read error. V gene TRBV6-5 combines with J gene TRBJ2-1; maybe TRBD1 (5 bases). CDR1 and CDR2 (germline): MNHEY, SVGAGI. The CDR3 is 17 amino acids. In DNA form, the CDR3 reads TGTGCCAGCAGCTACTCGGTACAGGCTGCGCCAAACAATGAGCAGTTCTTC. Translating it yields CASSYSVQAAPNNEQFF.